This T cell receptor beta chain derives from a study of CD8 T cells in Susac syndrome. About 0.5 to 1 ug RNA was reverse transcribed with random hexamers. From the immunoSEQ multiplex PCR reads, TCRdb called clonotypes with MiXCR, one entry per CDR3 protein. The sample has about 160,000 distinct CDR3 sequences, roughly 94% seen once. Study-level findings and limits: The study conceded that relatively few individuals underwent its TCR sequencing and HLA analysis.

Trimming took 0 bases from V and 2 from J; bases not matched to a gene: 4. The length of the CDR3 is 16 residues. CDR1 and CDR2 from the germline V gene are LGHDT and YNNKEL (reference sequence). In this sample, this clonotype turned up once. Its antigen is unknown. V usage is TRBV3-1 and J usage is TRBJ1-5; 7 nucleotides align to TRBD1. Source material: CD4+ T cells from PBMCs. The receptor was derived from a human donor with multiple sclerosis. The CDR3 DNA sequence: TGTGCCAGCAGCCAAGATGGAGGGGGCGGCAATCAGCCCCAGCATTTT. It is translated as CASSQDGGGGNQPQHF. The entire variable domain, with the rest obtained from reference TRBV3-1 and TRBJ1-5, is as follows: DTAVSQTPKYLVTQMGNDKSIKCEQNLGHDTMYWYKQDSKKFLKIMFSYNNKELIINETVPNRFSPKSPDKAHLNLHINSLELGDSAVYFCASSQDGGGGNQPQHFGDGTRLSIL.